The present TCR beta chain was sequenced within a study of early T cells in non-severe SARS-CoV-2 infection. Study-level background: The input, bulk RNA from unsorted whole blood, was sequenced, and chains were unpaired.

The table lists this clonotype with a few counts. The antigen remains undetermined. This CDR3 is built from 17 residues. V lost 5 bases to trimming and J lost 5 bases; unmatched junction nucleotides: 15. CDR1 is SEHNR and CDR2 is FQNEAQ in the germline V gene (reference sequence). Researchers tagged individual cDNA molecules with unique molecular identifiers. TCRdb reprocessed the 5' RACE reads via MiXCR and lists one record per CDR3 protein. The sample holds about 30,000 distinct CDR3 sequences, 5% to 6.5% seen once. The study's findings and limits: The matching step, a VDJdb search, favored anti-spike CD8 responses and missed private and CD4 specificities.

The sequence was obtained from an adult who was a healthcare worker with PCR-confirmed SARS-CoV-2 infection or an uninfected control (not recorded which). This rearrangement joins TRBV7-9 to TRBJ2-7; the match to TRBD1 covers 10 bases. Specimen: whole blood. CDR3 loop: CASSLMYSGQGSNEQYF. The CDR3 DNA follows: TGTGCCAGCAGCCTAATGTATTCGGGACAGGGGAGCAACGAGCAGTACTTC.